Described below is a single T cell receptor beta chain sequence and its context. There are many counts of this clonotype. Its antigen target is currently unknown. No base-level quality is on record; no much larger clone is a single base apart. The germline V gene (reference sequence) provides CDR1 LNHNV and CDR2 YYDKDF. Taken from cysteine to phenylalanine, the CDR3 has 15 residues. Solely the CDR3 DNA is kept, with 45 bases framed from the first base. For this chain, trimming is 4 bases at the V end and 5 bases at the J end, and the number of junction bases without a gene match is 7. This entry is derived from a study of T cells in Graves' hyperthyroidism and ophthalmopathy (dated by TCRdb to between 2018 and 2021). About the full investigation: Peripheral blood samples were taken at the time of initial diagnosis, prior to any treatment. A discovery cohort of approximately 97 patients, 43 with Graves' ophthalmopathy and approximately 60 with stable Graves' hyperthyroidism, was used to find distinguishing TCR V-J signatures. Prospective prediction of ophthalmopathy was tested in an independent validation cohort consisting of 18 to 20 hyperthyroidism patients and approximately 16 patients who later progressed to ophthalmopathy. The 95 to 100 discovery patients were divided at random into training and test sets in a 7:3 ratio. In addition, the study compared T-cell repertoires in thyroid tissue and in blood from about 6 Graves' hyperthyroidism patients. After blood sampling, hyperthyroidism patients were treated with methimazole at a starting dose of 30 mg daily, and ophthalmopathy patients were treated with high-dose intravenous methylprednisolone. The paper describes TCR Vbeta CDR3 sequencing of around 140 peripheral blood samples, made up of 43 ophthalmopathy patients, 70 to 75 hyperthyroidism patients and approximately 17 progressor patients. Study-wide findings and limitations: During validation, the model predicted progression to ophthalmopathy a median of about 6.5 months ahead of onset, with roughly 65% sensitivity and about 75% specificity. Most expanded thyroid clonotypes (frequency above 0.001) were also found in blood, which suggests that blood repertoires may mirror thyroid immune responses. A 13 V-J signature model separated ophthalmopathy from stable hyperthyroidism, with about 88% sensitivity and roughly 81% specificity in cross-validation and 80%/75% in testing. Sample size was not statistically predetermined, and investigators were not blinded to group allocation.

Amplification of TCR beta CDR3 regions was carried out from RNA transcripts. For the first round of RT-PCR on the TCR CDR3, the HTBI primer set was used together with the Qiagen OneStep RT-PCR kit. The libraries were constructed in a second round of multiplex PCR and then size-selected and purified. The libraries were sequenced on an Illumina HiSeq2000 using paired-end 100 bp reads. In the original analysis: SOAPnuke was used to process the raw data, throwing out any read that contained adapters or uncalled bases, had a mean Phred below 15, or lacked an exact constant-primer or identifier match. COPE v1.2.5 was used to merge high-quality paired reads, and clonotypes were defined as unique nucleotide sequences. MiTCR v1.1 was used to align the clonotypes against IMGT TRBV, TRBD and TRBJ reference segments. Only V-J combinations with frequency above 0.0001, covering 99% to 99.2% of repertoires, were analysed. The TCS score was defined as F50 (clonal expansion) divided by E x V (chaos), with BLOSUM62-based TCRdist calculated between CDR3 peptides within each V-J. Welch's t-statistics and random forest reduced around 510 V-J features to 13, which were used in a naive Bayes classifier (R e1071). TCRdb cleaned the public reads at Q25 with fastp, built clones with MiXCR and kept in-frame beta chains. Each CDR3 protein gets just one entry, which takes the most common genes and DNA from the rows behind it. Here the V and J calls rest on TCRdb's processing, not on the authors' analysis. Present in this sample are 490,000 or so distinct CDR3 sequences, 22% of which were seen just once. The ten largest make up under 55% of the sample.

Moderately to severely active disease, a Clinical Activity Score of at least 3, a NOSPECS grade of at least 4, and a duration under 3 months were present in ophthalmopathy patients. Exclusion was applied to patients with uncontrolled infections, other autoimmune diseases, pregnancy or lactation. Diagnoses were based on clinical symptoms, serum thyroxine and TRAb, thyroid ultrasound and orbital computed tomography. PBMCs were separated from over 9 ml of fresh peripheral blood using Ficoll-Paque density gradient centrifugation. Trizol reagent was used to extract total RNA, and RNA quality was then checked on an Agilent 2100 Bioanalyzer.

The sequenced sample was blood. The sequence derives from a woman between 65 and 79 years old with Graves' ophthalmopathy. This receptor chain uses TRBV15 and TRBJ2-2; TRBD1 lines up with 7 middle nucleotides. The sequenced DNA: TGTGCCACCAGCAAGAGAGGGACAGCTACCGGGGAGCTGTTTTTT. The encoded protein is CATSKRGTATGELFF. This CDR3, with the reference TRBV15 and TRBJ2-2 proteins standing in past its ends, gives the full variable domain DAMVIQNPRYQVTQFGKPVTLSCSQTLNHNVMYWYQQKSSQAPKLLFHYYDKDFNNEADTPDNFQSRRPNTSFCFLDIRSPGLGDTAMYLCATSKRGTATGELFFGEGSRLTVL.